Below are 4 T cell receptor beta chains sequenced from a single sample in a study of blood T cell repertoires in COVID-19. Here immunoSEQ multiplex PCR was the method, and the copy in TCRdb shows in-frame clones only, minus some. The sample contains approximately 190,000 clones, roughly 87% of which appear only once. Sequenced: peripheral blood. Every receptor here comes from a woman aged 55 to 70 with COVID-19, enrolled during active disease.

V usage is TRBV2 and J usage is TRBJ1-3; 9 nucleotides match TRBD1. Per germline, CDR1 SNHLY and CDR2 FYNNEI. This CDR3 contains 16 residues. Losses at the gene ends were 6 bases for V and 3 bases for J; bases not matched to a gene: 9. This CDR3 reads CASSRPGTGIGNTIYF. The DNA of the CDR3 is TGTGCCAGCAGCCGTCCCGGGACAGGGATTGGAAACACCATATATTTT.

The chain joins TRBV28 to TRBJ2-1; 7 bases line up with TRBD1. The CDR3 length is 14 residues. V was pared by 6 bases and J by 7 bases, with 9 bases of the junction left unmatched. Germline V CDR1 and CDR2: MDHEN, SYDVKM. This chain's CDR3 is CASRPQGSGNEQFF. The CDR3, as DNA: TGTGCCAGCAGGCCACAGGGGTCTGGGAATGAGCAGTTCTTC.

This clone was seen a single time. This CDR3 is also generated by other DNA sequences in the sample. CDR3 residues: CASSRGRGYTF. DNA for the CDR3: TGTGCCAGCAGCCGCGGGAGGGGCTACACCTTC. The chain couples TRBV3-1 (or the pseudogene TRBV3-2) to TRBJ1-2, with unresolved D. Germline values: CDR1 LGHDT, CDR2 YNNKEL (reference sequence). The V end lost 4 bases, the J end lost 8 bases, and 8 bases lay between the germline ends. The CDR3 consists of 11 residues.

The rearrangement links TRBV7-2 to TRBJ1-2; 9 bases match TRBD1. The CDR3 length is 14 residues. V shed 5 bases and J 3 bases; nucleotides not matched to a gene: 4. CDR1 is SGHTA and CDR2 is FQGNSA in the germline V gene. CDR3 in amino acids: CASSRDRVDYGYTF. DNA for the CDR3: TGTGCCAGCAGCCGGGACAGGGTTGACTATGGCTACACCTTC.